The T cell receptor beta chain described here comes from a study of beta chain features in type 1 diabetes. This CDR3 comprises 14 residues. CDR1 SGHTA and CDR2 FQGNSA come from the germline V gene. Trimming shortened V by 5 bases and J by 4 bases, and 9 bases separated the two germline ends. CD4+ naive, central memory, regulatory and stem cell-like memory cells were sorted via CD45RO/CCR7/CD25/CD127/CD95/CD27. Purity exceeding 95% was reached by all sorted populations. Study-wide results and limits: Type 1 diabetes patients showed a moderate but significant shortening of TCRB CDR3s in all four CD4+ subsets. Fewer insertions but more deletions were seen at VDJ junctions in type 1 diabetes patients.

Expressed TCRB transcripts were sequenced because the isolated RNA had all been reverse transcribed beforehand. Naive, central memory and regulatory T cell samples produced a mean of around 4 million reads. Generated by immunoSEQ multiplex PCR, the TCRdb table keeps only in-frame clones and is missing some. The data contain a few hundred thousand clones, 10% to 15% of them singletons. Comment on this clone: Its target is unknown.

This clonotype was sampled from a woman between 18 and 29 years old with type 1 diabetes. Sequencing used naive CD4+ T cells from blood. This chain uses TRBV7-2 with TRBJ1-6; a weak D match, TRBD1 (6 bases). In nucleotides, the CDR3 is TGTGCCAGCAGCCAGGACAGATATAATTCACCCCTCCACTTT. Its translation: CASSQDRYNSPLHF.